This T cell receptor beta chain was retrieved from a study of T cell repertoires in cytomegalovirus infection (dated by TCRdb to about 2019). General notes on the study: The HLA type of each donor mattered for the analysis, because public TCR beta signatures pointed to carriage of CMV infection along with the matching HLA type.

The full study reports these points: The ex vivo response was dominated by HLA-C-restricted CMV-specific TCR beta clonotypes, and the single most frequent clonotype in two of eight donors was supplied by these HLA-C-restricted clonotypes. Carriers of CMV infection plus the relevant HLA type were discriminated by the cumulative frequency of public TCR beta family members in the study cohort and in an independent approximately 340-donor cohort.

These reads were obtained on an Illumina HiSeq 1500. TCRdb reworked the public reads: Q25 trimming with fastp, MiXCR clone assembly, productive beta chains retained. Rows are unified per CDR3 protein, each entry keeping the most common DNA and genes. For this sample the table gives almost 500,000 distinct CDR3 sequences, of which around 11% were detected only once. Roughly 10% of the sample rests with the top ten. This clonotype was counted only a few times. Its antigen is unknown. Base-call qualities are not available, and no considerably larger clone is one nucleotide away. From the germline V gene (reference sequence), CDR1 is SGHNT and CDR2 is YYREEE. V is shortened by 0 bases, J by 4 bases, and the region joining them spans 20 bases. Including cysteine and phenylalanine, the CDR3 has 19 amino acids. Of all the DNA, just the CDR3 is kept, 57 bases in frame from base 1.

The sequencing input was PBMCs. The V and J genes are TRBV5-4 and TRBJ2-6; no D gene is confidently identified. This clonotype was obtained from a human donor in good health (CMV status not recorded). Some clones in this sample may be carry-over from other donors' samples. This receptor carries the CDR3 CASSLGDGRQRIGANVLTF. The nucleotide sequence is TGTGCCAGCAGCTTGGGAGACGGCAGGCAGAGGATCGGGGCCAACGTCCTGACTTTC.